This TCR beta chain was profiled in a study of T cell responses to AZD1222 COVID-19 vaccine. From germline, CDR1 is SGHRS and CDR2 YFSETQ. The CDR3 contains 11 residues. V was cut by 0 bases and J by 10 bases, with 5 bases left in between. The method was immunoSEQ multiplex PCR; TCRdb's version includes in-frame clones alone and lacks a portion of them. The repertoire holds some 180,000 clones, with 85% to 95% as singletons. Study-wide results and limits: Repertoires were obtained solely post-peak T cell response.

With regard to this clone: Its cognate antigen is unknown.

The specimen comprised peripheral blood, sampled 28 days after the second dose of the MenACWY control vaccine. The sequence was obtained from an adult who received the MenACWY meningococcal vaccine as a control. The gene calls are TRBV5-1 and TRBJ2-1, with unresolved D. The chain's CDR3 is CASSLEGEQFF. In nucleotides, the CDR3 is TGCGCCAGCAGCTTGGAAGGGGAGCAGTTCTTC.